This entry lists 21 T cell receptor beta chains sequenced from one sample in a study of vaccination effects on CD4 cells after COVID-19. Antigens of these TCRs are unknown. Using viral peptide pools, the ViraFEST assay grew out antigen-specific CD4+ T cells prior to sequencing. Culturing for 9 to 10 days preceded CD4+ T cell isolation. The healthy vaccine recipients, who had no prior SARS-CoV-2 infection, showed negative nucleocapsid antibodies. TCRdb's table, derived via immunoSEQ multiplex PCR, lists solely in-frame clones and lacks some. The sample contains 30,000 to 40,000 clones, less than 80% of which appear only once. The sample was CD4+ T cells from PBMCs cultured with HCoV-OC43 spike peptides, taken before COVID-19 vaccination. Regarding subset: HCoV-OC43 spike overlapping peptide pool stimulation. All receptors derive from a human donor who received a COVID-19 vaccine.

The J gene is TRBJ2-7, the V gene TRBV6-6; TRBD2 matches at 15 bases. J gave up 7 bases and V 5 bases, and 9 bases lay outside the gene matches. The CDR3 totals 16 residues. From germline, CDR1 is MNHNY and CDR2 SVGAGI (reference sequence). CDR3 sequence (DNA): TGTGCCAGCAGTCGTGGGACTAGCGGGGGGATAGGGGAGCAGTACTTC. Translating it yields CASSRGTSGGIGEQYF.

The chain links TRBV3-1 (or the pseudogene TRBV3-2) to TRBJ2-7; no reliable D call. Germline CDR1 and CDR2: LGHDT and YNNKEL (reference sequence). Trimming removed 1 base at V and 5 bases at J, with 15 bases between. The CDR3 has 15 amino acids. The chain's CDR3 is CASSQGPDRRHEQYF. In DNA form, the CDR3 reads TGTGCCAGCAGCCAAGGCCCAGATCGCCGCCACGAGCAGTACTTC.

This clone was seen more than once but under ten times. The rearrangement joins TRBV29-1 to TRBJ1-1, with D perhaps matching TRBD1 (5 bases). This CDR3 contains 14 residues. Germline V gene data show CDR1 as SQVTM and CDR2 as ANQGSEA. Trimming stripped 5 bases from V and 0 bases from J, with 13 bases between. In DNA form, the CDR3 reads TGCAGCGTTCGTCCCGGGACGGTGAACACTGAAGCTTTCTTT. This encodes CSVRPGTVNTEAFF.

CDR3 region: CASSLEQGTGGSYTF. The CDR3 bases are TGTGCCAGCAGCTTAGAACAGGGGACCGGAGGGAGCTACACCTTC. This chain uses TRBV13 with TRBJ1-2, with 7 positions matching TRBD1. V trimming: 1 base; J trimming: 9 bases; junction bases outside the gene matches: 11. Germline lookup yields CDR1 PRHDT and CDR2 FYEKMQ (reference sequence). The CDR3 sequence is 15 residues long.

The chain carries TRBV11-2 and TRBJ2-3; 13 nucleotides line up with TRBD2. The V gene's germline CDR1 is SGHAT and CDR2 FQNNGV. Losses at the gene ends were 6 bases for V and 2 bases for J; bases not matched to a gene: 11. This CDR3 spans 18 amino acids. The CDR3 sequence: CASSRPPGLAGLTDTQYF. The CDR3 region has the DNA TGTGCCAGCAGTCGTCCCCCGGGACTAGCGGGACTCACAGATACGCAGTATTTT.

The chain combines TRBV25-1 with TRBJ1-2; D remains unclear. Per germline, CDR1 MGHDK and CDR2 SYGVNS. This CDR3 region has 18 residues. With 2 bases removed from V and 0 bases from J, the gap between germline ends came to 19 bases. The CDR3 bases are TGTGCCAGCAGTGAAGTTAGGGCCGGACTTTCCGCTAACTATGGCTACACCTTC. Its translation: CASSEVRAGLSANYGYTF.

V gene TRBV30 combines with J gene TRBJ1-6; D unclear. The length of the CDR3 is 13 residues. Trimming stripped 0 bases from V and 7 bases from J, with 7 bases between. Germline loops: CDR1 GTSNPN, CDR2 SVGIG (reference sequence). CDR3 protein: CAWSVGPNSPLHF. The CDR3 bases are TGTGCCTGGAGTGTAGGGCCGAATTCACCCCTCCACTTT.

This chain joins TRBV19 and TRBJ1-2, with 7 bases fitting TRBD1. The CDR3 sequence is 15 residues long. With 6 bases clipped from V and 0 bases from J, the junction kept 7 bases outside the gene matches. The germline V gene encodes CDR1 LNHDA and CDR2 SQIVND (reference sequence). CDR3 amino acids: CASRQGQATNYGYTF. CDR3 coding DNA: TGTGCCAGTAGACAAGGACAGGCCACTAACTATGGCTACACCTTC.

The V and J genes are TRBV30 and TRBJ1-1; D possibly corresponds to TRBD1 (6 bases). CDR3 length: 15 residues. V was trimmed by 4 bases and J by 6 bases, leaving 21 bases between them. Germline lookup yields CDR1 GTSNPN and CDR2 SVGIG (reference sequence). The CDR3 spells CAWTVSPGVNAEAFF. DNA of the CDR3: TGTGCCTGGACTGTTTCTCCAGGGGTTAACGCTGAAGCTTTCTTT.

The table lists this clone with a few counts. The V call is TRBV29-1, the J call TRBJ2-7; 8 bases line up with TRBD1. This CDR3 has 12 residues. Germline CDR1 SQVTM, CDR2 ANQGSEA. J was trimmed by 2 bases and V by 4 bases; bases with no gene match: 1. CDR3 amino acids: CSVGDRTYEQYF. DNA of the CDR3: TGCAGCGTTGGGGACAGGACCTACGAGCAGTACTTC.

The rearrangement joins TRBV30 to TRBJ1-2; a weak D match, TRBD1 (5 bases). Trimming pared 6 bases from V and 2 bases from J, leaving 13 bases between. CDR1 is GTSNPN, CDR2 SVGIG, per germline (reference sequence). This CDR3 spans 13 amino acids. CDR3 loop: CACSRRGNYGYTF. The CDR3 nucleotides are TGTGCCTGCTCCCGTCGGGGGAACTATGGCTACACCTTC.

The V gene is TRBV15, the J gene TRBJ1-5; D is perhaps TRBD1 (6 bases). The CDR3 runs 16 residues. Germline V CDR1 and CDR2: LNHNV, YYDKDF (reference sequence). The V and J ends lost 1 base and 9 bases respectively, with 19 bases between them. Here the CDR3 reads CATSRGGAANPWPQHF. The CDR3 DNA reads TGTGCCACCAGCAGAGGGGGGGCGGCAAATCCTTGGCCCCAGCATTTT.

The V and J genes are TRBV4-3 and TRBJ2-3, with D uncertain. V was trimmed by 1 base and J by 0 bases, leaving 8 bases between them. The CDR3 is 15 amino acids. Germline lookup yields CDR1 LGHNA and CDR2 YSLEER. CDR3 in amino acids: CASSQGQPSTDTQYF. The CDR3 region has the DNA TGCGCCAGCAGCCAAGGGCAGCCTAGCACAGATACGCAGTATTTT.

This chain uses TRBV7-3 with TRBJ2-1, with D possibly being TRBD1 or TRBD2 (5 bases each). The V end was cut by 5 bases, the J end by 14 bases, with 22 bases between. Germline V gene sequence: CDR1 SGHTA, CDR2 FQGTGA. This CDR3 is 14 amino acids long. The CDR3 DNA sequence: TGTGCCAGCAGCGACAAAACGGGACCACGAGCCAAGTTCTTC. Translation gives CASSDKTGPRAKFF.

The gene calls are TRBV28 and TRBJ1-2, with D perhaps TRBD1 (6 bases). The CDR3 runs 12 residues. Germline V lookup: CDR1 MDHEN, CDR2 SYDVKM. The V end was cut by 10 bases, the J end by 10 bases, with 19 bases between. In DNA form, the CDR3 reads TGTGCCACCACAACAGGGCTACTCCTCTACACCTTC. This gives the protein CATTTGLLLYTF.

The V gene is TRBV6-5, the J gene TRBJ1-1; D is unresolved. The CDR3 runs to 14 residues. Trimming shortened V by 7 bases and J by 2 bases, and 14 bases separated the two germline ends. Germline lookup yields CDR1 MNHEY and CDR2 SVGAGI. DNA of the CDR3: TGTGCCAGCACTCCGCCCGGTTACAACACTGAAGCTTTCTTT. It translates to CASTPPGYNTEAFF.

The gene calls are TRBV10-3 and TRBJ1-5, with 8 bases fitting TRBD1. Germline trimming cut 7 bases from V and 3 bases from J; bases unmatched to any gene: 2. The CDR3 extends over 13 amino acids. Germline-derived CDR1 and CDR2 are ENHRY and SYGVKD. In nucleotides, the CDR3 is TGTGCCATCAAGGGACAGGACAATCAGCCCCAGCATTTT. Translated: CAIKGQDNQPQHF.

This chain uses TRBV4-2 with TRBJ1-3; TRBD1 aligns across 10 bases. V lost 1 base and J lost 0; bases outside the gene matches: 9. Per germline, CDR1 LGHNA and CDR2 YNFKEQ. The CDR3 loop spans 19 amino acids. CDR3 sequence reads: CASSQVRGGTGVSGNTIYF. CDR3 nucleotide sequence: TGTGCCAGCAGCCAAGTTAGAGGGGGGACAGGGGTCTCTGGAAACACCATATATTTT.

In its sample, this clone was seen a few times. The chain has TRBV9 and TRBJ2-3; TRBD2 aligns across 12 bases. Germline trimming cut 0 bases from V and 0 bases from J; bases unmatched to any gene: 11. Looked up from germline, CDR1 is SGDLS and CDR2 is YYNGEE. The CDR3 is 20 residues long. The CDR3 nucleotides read TGTGCCAGCAGCGTAGTAGCGCCGGGACTAGCGGGTTCTAGCACAGATACGCAGTATTTT. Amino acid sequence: CASSVVAPGLAGSSTDTQYF.

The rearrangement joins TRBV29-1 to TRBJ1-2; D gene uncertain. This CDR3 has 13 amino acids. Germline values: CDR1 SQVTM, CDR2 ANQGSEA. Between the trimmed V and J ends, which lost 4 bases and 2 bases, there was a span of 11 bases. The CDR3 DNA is TGCAGCGTTGCGGAAACGACGAACTATGGCTACACCTTC. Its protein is CSVAETTNYGYTF.

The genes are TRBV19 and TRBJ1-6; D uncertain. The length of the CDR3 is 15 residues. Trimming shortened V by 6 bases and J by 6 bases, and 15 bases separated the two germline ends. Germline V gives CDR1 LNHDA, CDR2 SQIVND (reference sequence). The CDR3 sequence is CASSLTEGFNSPLHF. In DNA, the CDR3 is TGTGCCAGTAGCCTCACGGAGGGATTTAATTCACCCCTCCACTTT.